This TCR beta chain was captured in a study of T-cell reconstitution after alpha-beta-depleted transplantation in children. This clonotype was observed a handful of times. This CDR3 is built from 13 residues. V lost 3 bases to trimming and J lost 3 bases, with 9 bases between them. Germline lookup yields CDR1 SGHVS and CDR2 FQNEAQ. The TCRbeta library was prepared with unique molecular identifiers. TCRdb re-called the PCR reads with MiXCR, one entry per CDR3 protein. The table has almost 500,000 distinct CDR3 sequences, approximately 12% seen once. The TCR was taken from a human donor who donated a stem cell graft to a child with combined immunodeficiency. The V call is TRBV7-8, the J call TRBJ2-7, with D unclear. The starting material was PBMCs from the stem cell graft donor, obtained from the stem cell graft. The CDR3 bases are TGTGCCAGCAGCTTGCAGGAACTCTACGAGCAGTACTTC. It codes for CASSLQELYEQYF.